A selection of T cell receptor beta chains follows, all from one sample in a study of T-cell reconstitution after alpha-beta-depleted transplantation in children. Each CDR3 protein gets one entry after TCRdb re-called the PCR reads with MiXCR. The sample lists fewer than 750,000 distinct CDR3 sequences; approximately 22% were seen once. The sequencing here drew on PBMCs, mostly from graft donor cells, taken 360 days after TCRalphabeta/CD19-depleted stem cell transplant. These TCRs come from a boy less than two years old who had a stem cell transplant for acute myeloid leukemia, so the T cells may come from the graft donor. CDR3s include the opening cysteine and the closing phenylalanine or tryptophan. Each record gives: J gene, V gene, clone size, D gene, CDR3 protein, CDR3 DNA. A D gene is named only where the DNA matches it firmly. Size is stated for part of the rows, as once, few or many counts, or as a class when the clone is expanded.

>TRBJ2-7|TRBV7-9|.|TRBD1
CASSSRTGVNEQYF
TGTGCCAGCAGCTCCCGAACAGGGGTGAACGAGCAGTACTTC
>TRBJ2-7|TRBV7-8|.|.
CASSLELARTSYEQYF
TGTGCCAGCAGCTTAGAATTGGCCAGGACCTCCTACGAGCAGTACTTC
>TRBJ2-1|TRBV29-1|many|.
CSVGDGNEQFF
TGCAGCGTTGGTGACGGAAATGAGCAGTTCTTC
>TRBJ2-1|TRBV29-1|.|TRBD2
CSVAGLTSPTDEQFF
TGCAGCGTGGCAGGATTGACTAGCCCAACCGATGAGCAGTTCTTC
>TRBJ2-4|TRBV6-1|many|.
CASSEGPGAADKNIQYF
TGTGCCAGCAGTGAAGGGCCGGGGGCGGCTGACAAAAACATTCAGTACTTC
>TRBJ1-5|TRBV20-1|once|TRBD1
CSAPGQESNQPQHF
TGCAGTGCCCCGGGACAGGAGAGCAATCAGCCCCAGCATTTT
>TRBJ2-7|TRBV6-2/TRBV6-3|.|.
CASGSTGTLSYEQYF
TGTGCCAGCGGGTCTACAGGGACCCTCTCCTACGAGCAGTACTTC
>TRBJ2-1|TRBV3-1|many|.
CASSRMGSEKSSYNEQFF
TGTGCCAGCAGCCGGATGGGCAGCGAAAAGAGCTCCTACAATGAGCAGTTCTTC
>TRBJ2-5|TRBV12-3/TRBV12-4|.|TRBD1
CASNSLFDRAPETQYF
TGTGCCAGCAACTCCCTTTTCGACAGGGCGCCGGAGACCCAGTACTTC
>TRBJ2-5|TRBV12-3/TRBV12-4|many|.
CASSLRTVQETQYF
TGTGCCAGCAGTTTAAGGACCGTCCAAGAGACCCAGTACTTC
>TRBJ2-3|TRBV6-5|few|.
CASSYLADSPTDTQYF
TGTGCCAGCAGTTACTTAGCAGACAGCCCCACAGATACGCAGTATTTT
>TRBJ2-3|TRBV7-2|.|TRBD1
CASSRQGLSDTQYF
TGTGCCAGCAGTAGACAGGGGTTGTCAGATACGCAGTATTTT
>TRBJ2-6|TRBV20-1|.|.
CSARAQGTGANVLTF
TGCAGTGCTAGAGCCCAGGGAACTGGGGCCAACGTCCTGACTTTC